This T cell receptor beta chain was identified during a study of T cells in Graves' hyperthyroidism and ophthalmopathy. This clonotype was seen ten or more times. No antigen is known for it. Trimming took 6 bases from V and 8 from J; bases not matched to a gene: 12. Germline V gene data show CDR1 as MNHNS and CDR2 as SASEGT. The CDR3 runs to 15 residues. What was amplified from RNA transcripts were TCR beta CDR3 regions. The TCR CDR3 was amplified in a first-round RT-PCR using the HTBI primer set. TCRdb redid the calling of the multiplex PCR reads with MiXCR, one entry per CDR3 protein. The sample lists a few hundred thousand distinct CDR3 sequences, less than 15% seen once, with 20% to 25% in the top ten. Whole-study results and caveats: A 13 V-J model separated ophthalmopathy from stable hyperthyroidism. Before onset, ophthalmopathy was predicted by the model a median around 6 months earlier. Most clonotypes expanded in the thyroid (above 0.001) were also present in blood.

It was uncontrolled infection, other autoimmune disease, pregnancy or lactation that excluded patients. What was sequenced was blood. The V and J genes are TRBV6-1 and TRBJ1-1; 10 bases match TRBD1. This TCR was sampled from a man between 25 and 39 years old with Graves' hyperthyroidism that later progressed to Graves' ophthalmopathy. The CDR3 reads CASSARQGATTEAFF. CDR3 nucleotides: TGTGCCAGCAGCGCCCGACAGGGGGCGACCACCGAAGCTTTCTTT.